This T cell receptor (beta chain) was identified in a study of T cells in localized non-small cell lung cancer (dated by TCRdb to about 2020). Broadly, across the study: The study examined T cell repertoires in 236 patients with early-stage NSCLC and compared tumors with uninvolved tumor-adjacent lungs. A mean age of around 66 years was recorded for the NSCLC patients, of whom under 150 were male and around 100 were female. The cohort was made up of around 250 treatment-naive NSCLC patients whose localized lung tumors had been resected. Points the paper makes about the study in general: Uninvolved tumor-adjacent lung showed the highest T cell clonality, higher than tumor, which suggests more focused antigenic responses in the adjacent lung. Because of the exploratory design, TCR variables were selected using unadjusted p-values without false-discovery rate correction. Longer overall survival was associated with higher T cell density in blood, whereas shorter survival was associated with higher clonality in adjacent lung. Of the top 100 tumor clones, a median of roughly 56 were detected in paired uninvolved adjacent lung; around 27 were also among that lung's top 100. Multi-region tumor sequencing was not performed, so intratumor heterogeneity could not be excluded.

At diagnosis, tumor, uninvolved tumor-adjacent lung and peripheral blood were collected and then preserved as a mix of FFPE and fresh-frozen material. For TCR repertoire profiling, blood samples were analyzed as peripheral blood mononuclear cells. The V end loses 2 bases and the J end loses 0 bases, and a stretch of 6 bases separates them. The CDR3 covers 14 residues, taking in both the cysteine and the phenylalanine. Kept here is only the CDR3 DNA, which spans 42 bases and is read in frame from base 1. From a lookup of the germline V gene, CDR1 and CDR2 are SGHDT and YYEEEE. In the case of this clone: The clone's antigen remains unknown. Base qualities are not at hand, and no much larger clone is one base apart.

The immunoSEQ Assay was used to sequence TCR beta CDR3 regions from DNA. Per the source publication's procedure: T cell density was computed as TCR beta template counts normalized to usable DNA estimated by amplifying housekeeping genes. Richness was estimated using the preseqR package, with extrapolation to 400,000 templates for PBMC samples and to 120,000 templates for tissue samples. Clonality was defined as one minus Pielou's evenness. To identify tissue-enriched TCRs, differential abundance testing was run on productive amino-acid clonotypes with a minimum total count of 5 and an alpha of 0.1. The Jaccard Index and the Morisita Overlap Index were used to measure repertoire overlap between compartments. TCR beta CDR3s were clustered by GLIPH together with public tetramer-defined viral CDR3s, and at least three viral sequences plus V-gene enrichment were required for viral motifs. In TCRdb, the immuneACCESS table is reduced to in-frame sequences with V and J assigned. These tables do not hold every clone; where another copy was compared, an unresolved V gene accounts for under half, and the others remain unexplained. V and J calls and clone size are given by that table; D and trimming were obtained from the DNA. The sample table lists tens of thousands of clones, 85% to 90% of them with a count of one. About 2.1% of the sample rests with the top ten.

The sequences come from peripheral blood, collected before any cancer treatment. The TCR originated in a woman between 40 and 69 years old with stage I lung adenocarcinoma. In this chain, TRBV5-6 is recombined with TRBJ1-3; the D gene identity is not certain. The CDR3 amino acid sequence is: CASSFGDSGNTIYF. The sequence in DNA is TGTGCCAGCAGCTTCGGGGACTCTGGAAACACCATATATTTT. Outside the CDR3, residues come from the reference TRBV5-6 and TRBJ1-3 proteins, so the full variable domain is: DAGVTQSPTHLIKTRGQQVTLRCSPKSGHDTVSWYQQALGQGPQFIFQYYEEEERQRGNFPDRFSGHQFPNYSSELNVNALLLGDSALYLCASSFGDSGNTIYFGEGSWLTVV.